This T cell receptor beta chain was found in a study of CD8+CD57+ T cells in acquired aplastic anemia (dated by TCRdb to the late 2010s). Notes on the research overall: On average, sorted CD4+ and CD8+ cells yielded around 3.5 ug of extracted DNA, with a range of about 0.19 to 30 ug. An average of around 10 million reads for CD4+ cells and 11.0 million reads for CD8+ cells was obtained from healthy donor samples.

Via the germline V gene, CDR1 is SGHTA and CDR2 FQGTGA. The CDR3 goes from the cysteine to the phenylalanine over 11 residues. Only the CDR3 portion is preserved as DNA: 33 bases, with reading frame beginning at the first base. The V end loses 2 bases and the J end loses 3 bases, and a stretch of 2 bases separates them. Genomic DNA was used as template for profiling of TCR beta VDJ combinations and CDR3 sequences. An Illumina HiSeq 2000 was used for TCR repertoire sequencing. The original methods were these. TRBV/TRBJ rearrangement plots, CDR3 size and DJ length profiles, and Simpson's diversity index were used to assess repertoires. Whichever DNA sequence was most abundant in the deep sequencing data was defined as the immunodominant clone. CDR3 amino acid sequences were screened for sharing across subjects and compared with published repertoires and the VDJdb database. In TCRdb, the public reads were trimmed at Q25 with fastp and aligned with MiXCR, with productive beta chains retained. Rows merge per CDR3 protein into single entries with the most common DNA and genes. The V and J calls here are based on TCRdb, not the publication. The sample includes 40,000 or so distinct CDR3 sequences, with 75% to 85% observed a single time. The top ten clones comprise approximately 22% of the sample.

Regarding this clonotype: Which antigen it targets is not known. No base quality values were provided; no much bigger clone lies one nucleotide off.

In the study, sorted CD4+ and CD8+ blood T cells from patients with severe aplastic anemia and from healthy subjects underwent deep sequencing of TCR repertoires. Ficoll-Paque density gradient centrifugation was used to isolate peripheral blood mononuclear cells. Before DNA extraction, CD4+ and CD8+ T cells were sorted with FACS or magnetic beads. Summary of the overall study and its limitations: Twenty-nine CD8+ CDR3 sequences were found in both patients and controls but appeared to be highly expressed in patients and within the immunodominant clones of the patients. CD8+ Simpson's diversity did not differ significantly between patients and healthy controls (P=0.060).

The rearranged chain carries TRBV7-3 and TRBJ2-7; too little of a D gene remains to name it. What was sequenced was sorted CD4+, CD8+, or CD8+CD57+ T cells (not recorded which) from PBMCs. The clonotype comes from a human donor in good health, serving as a control. Here is the DNA: TGTGCCAGCAGCTTACACTACGAGCAGTACTTC. This codes for CASSLHYEQYF.